This T cell receptor beta chain was recovered during a study of T cells after posttransplantation cyclophosphamide. Cyclophosphamide on days +3 and +4 followed busulfan-fludarabine conditioning and a marrow graft. The method was immunoSEQ multiplex PCR; TCRdb's version includes in-frame clones alone and lacks a portion of them. In the table there are under 50,000 clones, 90% of which are singletons. Germline CDR1 and CDR2: SGHVS and FQNEAQ. This CDR3 has 15 amino acids. V shed 6 bases and J 4 bases; nucleotides not matched to a gene: 7. A word on this clone: No antigen is known for it.

Study observations and caveats: Skin or GI-infiltrating T cells shared few TRB sequences with blood.

The sequences come from PBMCs, collected 55 to 70 days after allogeneic stem cell transplant with posttransplant cyclophosphamide. This chain connects TRBV7-8 to TRBJ2-1; 9 bases are shared with TRBD2. The clonotype was recovered from a male patient aged 60 to 75 who received an allogeneic stem cell transplant from a related donor and was CMV-positive. The graft donor may have contributed some T cells. The CDR3 here is CASRGRLAGYNEQFF. The CDR3 DNA is TGTGCCAGCAGGGGGCGGCTAGCGGGGTACAATGAGCAGTTCTTC.